These T cell receptor beta chains were read from a single sample in a study of low-dose radiotherapy and immunotherapy resistance in tumors. MiXCR, run by TCRdb on the reads, gives a single entry per CDR3 protein. The repertoire consists of nearly 60,000 distinct CDR3 sequences, with around a quarter occurring once and the leading ten covering roughly 6.7%. The specimen was PBMCs, collected after low-dose radiotherapy plus immunotherapy. The source of these receptors is a male donor with prostate cancer. Each CDR3 is given with its conserved first and last residue. D genes are given only for firm matches. Part of the rows lack a size; the others show once, few, many or a class for expanded clones.

>TRBJ2-7|many|TRBV4-2|16|NA
TGTGCCAGCAGCCAAGATCTCCGGGATATCTACTACGAGCAGTACTTC
CASSQDLRDIYYEQYF
>TRBJ2-3|many|TRBV29-1|14|TRBD1
TGCAGCGTTGCGACAGGGGGTAAGACAGATACGCAGTATTTT
CSVATGGKTDTQYF
>TRBJ2-2|NA|TRBV5-1|13|NA
TGCGCCAGCAGAGTAGCGTACACCGGGGAGCTGTTTTTT
CASRVAYTGELFF
>TRBJ2-1|many|TRBV5-1|14|TRBD2
TGCGCCAGCAGCAATAGCGGGGCAGACAATGAGCAGTTCTTC
CASSNSGADNEQFF
>TRBJ2-7|NA|TRBV6-1|15|TRBD2
TGTGCCAGCAGTTACGGGCGGGGGTTGACCTACGAGCAGTACTTC
CASSYGRGLTYEQYF
>TRBJ1-4|many|TRBV15|13|NA
TGTGCCACCAGCAGGGGACCGAAGGAAAAACTGTTTTTT
CATSRGPKEKLFF
>TRBJ1-2|many|TRBV6-2/TRBV6-3|13|NA
TGTGCCAGCAGAGCCAGACAGAGCTATGGCTACACCTTC
CASRARQSYGYTF
>TRBJ2-1|many|TRBV19|15|NA
TGTGCCAGTAGTATCGAAGGGGCGCGGAGCAATGAGCAGTTCTTC
CASSIEGARSNEQFF
>TRBJ2-5|NA|TRBV5-4|18|TRBD2
TGTGCCAGCAGCTTGGTTGGACTAGCGGGGGGCTTACAAGAGACCCAGTACTTC
CASSLVGLAGGLQETQYF
>TRBJ1-1|many|TRBV7-9|12|NA
TGTGCCAGCAGCGCACAAGGGTATGGAGCTTTCTTT
CASSAQGYGAFF
>TRBJ2-1|NA|TRBV10-3|14|NA
TGTGCCATCAGTGCTGGAGGGGGTGGGGTGTCTCAGTTCTTC
CAISAGGGGVSQFF
>TRBJ2-5|medium-sized|TRBV11-1|17|TRBD1
TGTGCCAGCAGCCGCGGGACAGGGGTAATGGCGGAAGAGACCCAGTACTTC
CASSRGTGVMAEETQYF
>TRBJ2-5|NA|TRBV7-2|17|TRBD2
TGTGCCAGCGCGGCCGGGACTAGTTTTTCTATCACAGAGACCCAGTACTTC
CASAAGTSFSITETQYF
>TRBJ2-7|many|TRBV5-1|14|NA
TGCGCCAGCAGCTTGGCCATCAAAGGCTACGAGCAGTACTTC
CASSLAIKGYEQYF
>TRBJ2-3|many|TRBV6-6|15|TRBD2
TGTGCCAGCAGCCGGACTAGCGGGGGCACAGATACGCAGTATTTT
CASSRTSGGTDTQYF
>TRBJ1-2|many|TRBV29-1|12|NA
TGCAGCGTTGGCGACAGCTTCTATGGCTACACCTTC
CSVGDSFYGYTF
>TRBJ2-2|NA|TRBV7-6|13|NA
NA
CASSPLAAGSCFF
>TRBJ1-5|NA|TRBV6-1|20|NA
TGTGCCAGCAGTGAATTGTTAGTCACGAGCCTTGTTTATAGCAATCAGCCCCAGCATTTT
CASSELLVTSLVYSNQPQHF
>TRBJ2-7|NA|TRBV13|15|TRBD2
TGTGCCAGCAGAAAGATAGCGGGGTTTCTTAATGAGCAGTACTTC
CASRKIAGFLNEQYF
>TRBJ1-1|NA|TRBV2|12|NA
TGTGCCAGCGTTGGGGAGACCACTGAAGCTTCCTTT
CASVGETTEASF
>TRBJ1-6|many|TRBV11-3|14|NA
TGTGCCAGCAGCTTAGAGAGCAGTAATTCACCCCTCCACTTT
CASSLESSNSPLHF
>TRBJ1-1|many|TRBV2|13|NA
TGTGCCAGCAGTGGGGCGCCTGGCACTGAAGCTTTCTTT
CASSGAPGTEAFF
>TRBJ2-1|NA|TRBV24-1|16|TRBD1
TGTGCCACCAGTGATACCAACCCGGACAGGTACAATGAGCAGTTCTTC
CATSDTNPDRYNEQFF
>TRBJ2-7|many|TRBV7-2|16|NA
TGTGCCAGCAGCCCGACAGGCCGCACATTAACCTACGAGCAGTACTTC
CASSPTGRTLTYEQYF